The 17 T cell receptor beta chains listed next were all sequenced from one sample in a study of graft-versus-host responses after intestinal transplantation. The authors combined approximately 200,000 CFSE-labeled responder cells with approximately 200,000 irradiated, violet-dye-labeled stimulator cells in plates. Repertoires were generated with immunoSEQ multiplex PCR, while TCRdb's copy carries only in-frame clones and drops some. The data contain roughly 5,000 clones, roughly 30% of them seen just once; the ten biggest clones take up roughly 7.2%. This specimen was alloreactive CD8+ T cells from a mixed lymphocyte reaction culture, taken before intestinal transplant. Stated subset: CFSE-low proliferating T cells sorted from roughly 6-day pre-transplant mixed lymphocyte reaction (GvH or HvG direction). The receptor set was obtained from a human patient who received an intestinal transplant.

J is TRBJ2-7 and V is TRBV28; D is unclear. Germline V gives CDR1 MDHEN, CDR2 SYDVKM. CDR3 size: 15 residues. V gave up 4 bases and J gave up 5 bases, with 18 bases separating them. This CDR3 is CASSYGSSASNEQYF. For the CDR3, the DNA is TGTGCCAGCAGTTACGGGTCTTCCGCCAGTAACGAGCAGTACTTC.

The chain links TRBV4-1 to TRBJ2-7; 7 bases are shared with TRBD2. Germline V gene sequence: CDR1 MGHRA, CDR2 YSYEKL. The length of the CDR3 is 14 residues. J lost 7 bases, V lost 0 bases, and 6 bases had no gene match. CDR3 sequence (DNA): TGCGCCAGCAGCCAAGAGGCGGCGGGAGCAGAGCAGTACTTC. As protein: CASSQEAAGAEQYF.

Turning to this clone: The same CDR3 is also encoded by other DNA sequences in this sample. As DNA, the CDR3 is TGTGCCAGCAGTTCCGCGGGACTAGCCTTAGATACGCAGTATTTT. Encoded protein: CASSSAGLALDTQYF. This chain joins TRBV6-6 and TRBJ2-3; 9 nucleotides agree with TRBD2. With V trimmed by 4 bases and J by 5 bases, 7 bases remained unmatched. Per the germline V gene, CDR1 is MNHNY and CDR2 is SVGAGI (reference sequence). The CDR3 runs 15 residues.

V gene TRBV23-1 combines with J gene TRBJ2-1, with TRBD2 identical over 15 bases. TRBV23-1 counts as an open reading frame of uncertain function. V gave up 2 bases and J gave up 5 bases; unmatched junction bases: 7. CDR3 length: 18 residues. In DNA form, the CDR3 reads TGCGCCAGCAGTCAACCCCGGACTAGCGGGAGGGATAACAATGAGCAGTTCTTC. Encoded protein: CASSQPRTSGRDNNEQFF.

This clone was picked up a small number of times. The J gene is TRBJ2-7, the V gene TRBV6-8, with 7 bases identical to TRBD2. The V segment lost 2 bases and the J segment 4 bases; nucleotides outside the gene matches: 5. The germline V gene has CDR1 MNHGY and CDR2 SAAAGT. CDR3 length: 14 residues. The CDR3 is CASSYSASGYEQYF. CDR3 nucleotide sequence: TGTGCCAGCAGTTACAGTGCTAGCGGTTACGAGCAGTACTTC.

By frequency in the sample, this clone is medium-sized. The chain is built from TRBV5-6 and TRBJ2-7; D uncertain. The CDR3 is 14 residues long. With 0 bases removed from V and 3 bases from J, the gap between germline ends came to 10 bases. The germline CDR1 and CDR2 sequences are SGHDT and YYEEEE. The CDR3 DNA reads TGTGCCAGCAGCTTGGAGCAGGCCAACTACGAGCAGTACTTC. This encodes CASSLEQANYEQYF.

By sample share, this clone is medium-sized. CDR3 amino acids: CASTLDSSNQPQHF. Here the CDR3 DNA reads TGTGCCAGCACCCTAGACAGCAGCAATCAGCCCCAGCATTTT. The chain recombines TRBV28 with TRBJ1-5; D possibly corresponds to TRBD1 (5 bases). Germline CDR1 and CDR2: MDHEN and SYDVKM. This CDR3 region has 14 residues. The V end was cut by 7 bases, the J end by 1 base, with 11 bases between.

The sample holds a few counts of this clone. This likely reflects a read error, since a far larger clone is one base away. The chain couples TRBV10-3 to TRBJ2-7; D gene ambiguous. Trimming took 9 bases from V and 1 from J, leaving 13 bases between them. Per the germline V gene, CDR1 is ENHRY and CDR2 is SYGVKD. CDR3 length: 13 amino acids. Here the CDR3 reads CAMSLDGSYEQYF. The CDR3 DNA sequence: TGTGCCATGAGCCTCGACGGTTCCTACGAGCAGTACTTC.

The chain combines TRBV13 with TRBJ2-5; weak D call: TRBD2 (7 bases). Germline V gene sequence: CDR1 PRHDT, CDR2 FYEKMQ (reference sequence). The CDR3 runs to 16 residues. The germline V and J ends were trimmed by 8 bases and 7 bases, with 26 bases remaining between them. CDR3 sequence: CASAPRGAAVDGTQYF. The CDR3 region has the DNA TGTGCCAGCGCCCCTCGGGGGGCGGCGGTGGATGGGACCCAGTACTTC.

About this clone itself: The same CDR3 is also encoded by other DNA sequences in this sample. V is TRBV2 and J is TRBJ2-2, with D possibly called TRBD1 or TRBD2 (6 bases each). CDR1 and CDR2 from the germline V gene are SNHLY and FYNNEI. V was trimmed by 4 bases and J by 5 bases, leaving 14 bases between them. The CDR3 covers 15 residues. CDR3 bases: TGTGCCAGCAGTGCCGGGGGCGGGCGAACCGGGGAGCTGTTTTTT. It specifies CASSAGGGRTGELFF. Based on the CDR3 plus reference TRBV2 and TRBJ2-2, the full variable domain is EPEVTQTPSHQVTQMGQEVILRCVPISNHLYFYWYRQILGQKVEFLVSFYNNEISEKSEIFDDQFSVERPDGSNFTLKIRSTKLEDSAMYFCASSAGGGRTGELFFGEGSRLTVL.

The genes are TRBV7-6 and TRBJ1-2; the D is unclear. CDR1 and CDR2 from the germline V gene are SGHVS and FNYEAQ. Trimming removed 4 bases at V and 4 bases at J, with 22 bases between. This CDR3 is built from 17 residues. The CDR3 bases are TGTGCCAGCAGCTGGATACGTGAATCTCGAAAGAGCTATGGCTACACCTTC. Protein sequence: CASSWIRESRKSYGYTF.

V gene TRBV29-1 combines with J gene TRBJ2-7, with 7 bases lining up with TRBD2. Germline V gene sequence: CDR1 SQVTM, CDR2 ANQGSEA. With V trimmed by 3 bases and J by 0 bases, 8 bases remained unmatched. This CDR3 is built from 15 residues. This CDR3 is CSVESGTRSSYEQYF. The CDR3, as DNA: TGCAGCGTTGAGAGCGGGACCCGGAGCTCCTACGAGCAGTACTTC.

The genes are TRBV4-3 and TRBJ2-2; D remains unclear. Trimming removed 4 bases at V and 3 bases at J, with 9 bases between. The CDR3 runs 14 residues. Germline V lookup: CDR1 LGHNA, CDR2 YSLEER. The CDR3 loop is CASSLIQHTGELFF. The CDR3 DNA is TGCGCCAGCAGCCTAATACAGCACACCGGGGAGCTGTTTTTT.

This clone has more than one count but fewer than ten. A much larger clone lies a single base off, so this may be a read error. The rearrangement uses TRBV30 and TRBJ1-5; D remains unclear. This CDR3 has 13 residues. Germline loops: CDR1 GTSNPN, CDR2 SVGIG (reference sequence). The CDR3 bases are TGTGCCTGTAGTGACTATAGCAATCAGCCCCAGCATTTT. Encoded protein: CACSDYSNQPQHF.

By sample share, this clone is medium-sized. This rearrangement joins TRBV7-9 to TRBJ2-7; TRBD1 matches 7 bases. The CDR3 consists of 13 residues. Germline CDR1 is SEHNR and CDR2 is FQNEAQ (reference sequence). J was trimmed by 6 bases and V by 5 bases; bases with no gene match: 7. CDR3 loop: CASSPRDRGEQYF. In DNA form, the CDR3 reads TGTGCCAGCAGCCCTAGGGACAGAGGCGAGCAGTACTTC.

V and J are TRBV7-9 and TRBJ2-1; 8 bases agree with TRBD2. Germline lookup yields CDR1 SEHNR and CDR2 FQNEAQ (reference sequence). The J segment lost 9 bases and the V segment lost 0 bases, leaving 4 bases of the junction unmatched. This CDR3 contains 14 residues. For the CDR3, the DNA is TGTGCCAGCAGCTTAGCTCTGCGGGAGGCTGAGCAGTTCTTC. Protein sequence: CASSLALREAEQFF.

The CDR3 protein is CASGSSEETQYF. In DNA, the CDR3 is TGTGCCAGCGGTAGTTCGGAAGAGACCCAGTACTTC. The rearrangement uses TRBV6-6 and TRBJ2-5; D is unresolved. Trimming stripped 8 bases from V and 3 bases from J, with 10 bases between. The CDR3 covers 12 residues. Germline values: CDR1 MNHNY, CDR2 SVGAGI (reference sequence).